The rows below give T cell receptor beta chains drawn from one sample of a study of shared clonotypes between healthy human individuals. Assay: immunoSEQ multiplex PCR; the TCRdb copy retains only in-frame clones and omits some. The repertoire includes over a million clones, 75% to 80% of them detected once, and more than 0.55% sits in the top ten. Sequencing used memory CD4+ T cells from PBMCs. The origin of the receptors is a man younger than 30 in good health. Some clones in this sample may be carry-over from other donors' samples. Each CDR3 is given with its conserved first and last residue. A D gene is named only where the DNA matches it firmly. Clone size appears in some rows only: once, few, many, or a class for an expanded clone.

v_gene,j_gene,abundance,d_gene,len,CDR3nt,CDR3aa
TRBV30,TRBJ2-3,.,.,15,TGTGCCTGGACAGAGAGCCCTATTAGCACAGATACGCAGTATTTT,CAWTESPISTDTQYF
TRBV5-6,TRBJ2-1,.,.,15,TGTGCCAGCAGCTACCGACAGGAACCCTACAATGAGCAGTTCTTC,CASSYRQEPYNEQFF
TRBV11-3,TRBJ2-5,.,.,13,TGTGCCAGCAGCTTCAGGGGACAAGAGACCCAGTACTTC,CASSFRGQETQYF
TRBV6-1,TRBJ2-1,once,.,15,TGTGCCAGCAGTTGGGGTCAGGGGTCCTACAATGAGCAGTTCTTC,CASSWGQGSYNEQFF
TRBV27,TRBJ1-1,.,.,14,TGTGCCAGCAGTTTATTTTTTATGAACACTGAAGCTTTCTTT,CASSLFFMNTEAFF
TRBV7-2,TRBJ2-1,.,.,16,TGTGCCAGCAGCTTAGGAAATTCCAGAATGTACAATGAGCAGTTCTTC,CASSLGNSRMYNEQFF
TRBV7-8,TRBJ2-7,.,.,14,TGTGCCAGCAGCCGTGACCGTAACTCCTACGAGCAGTACTTC,CASSRDRNSYEQYF
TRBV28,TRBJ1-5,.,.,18,TGTGCCAGCAGCATATCGTCGGGGGGATGGGCGAGCAATCAGCCCCAGCATTTT,CASSISSGGWASNQPQHF
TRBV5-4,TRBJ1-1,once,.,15,TGTGCCAGCAGCTGGGAACACACAGCGAACACTGAAGCTTTCTTT,CASSWEHTANTEAFF
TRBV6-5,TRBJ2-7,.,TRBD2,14,TGTGCCAGCAGACTCGGGAGGGGAATAGGCGGGCAGTACTTC,CASRLGRGIGGQYF
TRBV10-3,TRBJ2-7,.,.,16,TGTGCCATCAGTGATAGCAGGACAATGCACCCCTACGAGCAGTACTTC,CAISDSRTMHPYEQYF
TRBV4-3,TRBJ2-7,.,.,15,TGCGCCAGCAGCCAAGTACGGGGCAGCTCCTACGAGCAGTACTTC,CASSQVRGSSYEQYF
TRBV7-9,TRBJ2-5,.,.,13,TGTGCCAGCATTCTTGGGGGGCTAGAGACCCAGTACTTC,CASILGGLETQYF
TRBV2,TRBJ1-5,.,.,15,TGTGCCAGCAGTAGGCGAGGGTTATCCTATCAGCCCCAGCATTTT,CASSRRGLSYQPQHF
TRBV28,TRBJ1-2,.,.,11,TGTGCCAGCAGGGAGAGGGCTGGCTACACCTTC,CASRERAGYTF
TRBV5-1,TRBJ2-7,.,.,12,TGCGCCAGCAGCTTCGGACTTTACGAGCAGTACTTC,CASSFGLYEQYF
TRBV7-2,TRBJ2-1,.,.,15,TGTGCCAGCAGCTTAGGGGCGGGGTTGAACAATGAGCAGTTCTTC,CASSLGAGLNNEQFF
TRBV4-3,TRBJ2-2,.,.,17,TGCGCCAGCAGCCAAGCTCAGAATTATCGAAACACCGGGGAGCTGTTTTTT,CASSQAQNYRNTGELFF
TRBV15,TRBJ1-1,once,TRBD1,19,TGTGCCACCAGCACTGATGCCCCGGGACAGGGCGGAAGGAACACTGAAGCTTTCTTT,CATSTDAPGQGGRNTEAFF
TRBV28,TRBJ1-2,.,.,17,TGTGCCAGCAGTTTACTCTTGGGCCAGGGTGGGAACTATGGCTACACCTTC,CASSLLLGQGGNYGYTF
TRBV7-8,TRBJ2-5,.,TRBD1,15,TGTGCCAGCAGCAGACCTAGGACAGGGGCAGAGACCCAGTACTTC,CASSRPRTGAETQYF
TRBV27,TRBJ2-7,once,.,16,TGTGCCAGCAGGACCTCAACCCAGAGACGTGGCAACGAGCAGTACTTC,CASRTSTQRRGNEQYF
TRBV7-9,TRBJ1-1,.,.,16,TGTGCCAGCAGCTTATTGGGAGTCCTTTTGAACACTGAAGCTTTCTTT,CASSLLGVLLNTEAFF
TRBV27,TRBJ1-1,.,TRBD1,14,TGTGCCAGCAGTTTCTACGGACAGGAGGTTGAAGCTTTCTTT,CASSFYGQEVEAFF
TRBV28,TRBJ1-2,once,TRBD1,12,TGTGCCAGCAGTTCAGGGGGCCGTGGCTACACCTTC,CASSSGGRGYTF
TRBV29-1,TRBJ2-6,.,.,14,TGCAGCGCCCAGGGGGGGTCTGGGGCCAACGTCCTGACTTTC,CSAQGGSGANVLTF
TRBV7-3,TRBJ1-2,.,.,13,TGTGCCAGCAGCTTAACGACCAGCTATGGCTACACCTTC,CASSLTTSYGYTF
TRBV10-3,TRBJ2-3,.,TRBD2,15,TGTGCCATCAATCAGGGAACTAGCGCTACAGATACGCAGTATTTT,CAINQGTSATDTQYF
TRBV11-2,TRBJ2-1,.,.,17,TGTGCCAGCAGCCTACTTCGAACCCCCCAAGGGTACAATGAGCAGTTCTTC,CASSLLRTPQGYNEQFF
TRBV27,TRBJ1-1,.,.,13,TGTGCCAGCAGTGAACAGCGGAACACTGAAGCTTTCTTT,CASSEQRNTEAFF
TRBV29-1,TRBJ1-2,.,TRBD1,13,TGCAGCGTTGGTGGGACAGGGGTCTATGGCTACACCTTC,CSVGGTGVYGYTF
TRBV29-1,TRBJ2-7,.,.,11,TGCAGCGGAACAGAAGCCTACGAGCAGTACTTC,CSGTEAYEQYF